This is a list of T cell receptor beta chains from one sample in a study of beta chain features in type 1 diabetes. Measured with immunoSEQ multiplex PCR; TCRdb has only the in-frame clones, and not every one. Of fewer than 15,000 clones listed, about two thirds are singletons. Material: stem cell memory CD4+ T cells from blood. Receptor source: a woman aged 18-29 years with type 1 diabetes. The conserved cysteine and the conserved F or W are not part of the CDR3 here. A D gene is named only where the DNA matches it firmly. Expanded clones are given a class, and other clones once, few, many or no size at all.

d_gene,v_gene,abundance,len,j_gene,CDR3aa
TRBD2,TRBV29-1,NA,12,TRBJ2-2,SVRGGAITGELF
NA,TRBV7-2,NA,11,TRBJ1-2,ASSSGWAGGYT
NA,TRBV7-2,NA,12,TRBJ1-4,ASSRTVADEKLF
NA,TRBV11-2,few,13,TRBJ2-7,ASSLGRAPEGEQY
TRBD2,TRBV6-5,NA,12,TRBJ2-2,ASRLAGGTGELF
NA,TRBV5-8,NA,9,TRBJ1-4,ASSLVAKLF
NA,TRBV19,NA,10,TRBJ2-2,ASGYSTGELF
NA,TRBV27,NA,12,TRBJ2-2,ASSKTVQTGELF
TRBD1,TRBV7-2,NA,12,TRBJ2-7,ASSSRGQIGEQY
TRBD2,TRBV4-3,NA,15,TRBJ2-1,ASSLMSGRSSYNEQF
TRBD2,TRBV6-5,NA,13,TRBJ2-5,ASSPAGGPAATQY
NA,TRBV11-3,NA,12,TRBJ2-2,ASSLGRATGELF
NA,TRBV2,NA,10,TRBJ2-3,ASSEQGNTQY
TRBD2,TRBV11-2,NA,14,TRBJ2-5,ASSLLGGGTQETQY
TRBD1,TRBV5-1,NA,15,TRBJ1-4,ASSLSLGTGENEKLF
NA,TRBV7-3,NA,12,TRBJ2-5,ASSLGANQETQY
NA,TRBV5-1,NA,14,TRBJ1-5,ASSLGGTGSNQPQH
NA,TRBV7-2,NA,13,TRBJ1-2,ASSLGRESSYGYT
NA,TRBV29-1,few,11,TRBJ2-3,SVEVVAEDTQY
TRBD1,TRBV5-1,once,13,TRBJ1-5,ASSSTGGVGQPQH
NA,TRBV7-3,NA,14,TRBJ2-1,ASSPTGQIAADEQF
NA,TRBV5-4,once,13,TRBJ2-5,ASSFPGRQGETQY
TRBD2,TRBV19,NA,17,TRBJ2-1,ASTGRTSSINSGYNEQF
TRBD2,TRBV19,NA,14,TRBJ2-7,ASSRGAGVVTYEQY
TRBD2,TRBV28,NA,13,TRBJ2-2,ASSWGTSGSRELF
NA,TRBV18,NA,13,NA,ASSPQGSVAYEQY
NA,TRBV5-1,once,14,TRBJ1-1,ASSPSPGQMNTEAF
TRBD1,TRBV6-6,NA,11,TRBJ1-4,ASRTGGDEKLF
NA,TRBV6-5,NA,10,TRBJ1-5,ASRALQGPQH
NA,TRBV23-1,few,9,TRBJ1-1,ASSLYTEAF
TRBD2,TRBV7-9,NA,13,TRBJ2-1,ASSLTSGGANEQF
NA,TRBV4-1,NA,14,TRBJ1-2,ASSQDRAGVNYGYT
NA,TRBV7-9,few,9,TRBJ2-7,ASSSFYEQY
NA,TRBV14,few,13,TRBJ2-3,ASRPGGAWTDTQY
NA,TRBV21-1,NA,11,TRBJ2-7,ASLSAAAGEQY
TRBD2,TRBV11-3,NA,13,TRBJ2-1,ASSLAASGRNEQF
NA,TRBV2,few,12,TRBJ2-5,ASTRTGSQETQY
NA,TRBV6-5,NA,13,TRBJ2-2,ASSYSSLRTGELF
NA,TRBV19,NA,11,TRBJ1-1,ASSIDGGPEAF
NA,TRBV5-1,NA,12,TRBJ2-3,ASSLDLVMDTQY
TRBD2,TRBV4-1,NA,13,TRBJ2-2,ASSQDGGGTGELF
NA,TRBV19,NA,14,TRBJ1-1,ASNSRTALMNTEAF
TRBD1,TRBV7-2,NA,11,TRBJ2-3,ASSLNRGDTQY
TRBD2,TRBV30,few,13,TRBJ2-5,AWSEGLAGGETQY
NA,TRBV29-1,NA,12,NA,SVVEGGGIYEQY
NA,TRBV23-1,few,11,TRBJ2-7,ATKRAGCYEQY
TRBD2,TRBV18,NA,18,TRBJ2-1,ASSPPRGLAGRSSYNEQF
TRBD1,TRBV29-1,NA,12,TRBJ1-4,SVRETGQNEKLF
TRBD2,TRBV7-2,NA,13,TRBJ2-1,ASSLEWASGGEQF
TRBD2,TRBV5-1,NA,13,TRBJ2-2,ASSLDLAGAGELF
NA,TRBV19,few,11,TRBJ2-4,ASSYGGGTATV